What follows are 9 T cell receptor beta chains derived from one specimen sequenced in a study of patients and donors after allogeneic stem cell transplantation. MiXCR, run by TCRdb on the RT-PCR reads, gives a single entry per CDR3 protein. This sample has roughly 230,000 distinct CDR3 sequences, with 14% found just once. Input material: blood, either unsorted or a sorted T cell fraction (not recorded which). These receptor sequences come from a human donor who was either an allogeneic HSCT recipient or a stem cell or donor lymphocyte infusion donor (not recorded which). It is not recorded whose cells these are; they may come from a transplant donor.

This clonotype was seen a handful of times. The chain uses TRBV6-4 and TRBJ2-1; D ambiguous. The CDR3 consists of 13 residues. Between the trimmed V and J ends, which lost 4 bases and 6 bases, there was a span of 10 bases. Looked up from germline, CDR1 is MRHNA and CDR2 is SNTAGT. DNA for the CDR3: TGTGCCAGCAGTGTAACAGAGATCAATGAGCAGTTCTTC. It codes for CASSVTEINEQFF.

The rearrangement joins TRBV6-5 to TRBJ2-5; no reliable D call. The CDR3 contains 12 residues. Germline lookup yields CDR1 MNHEY and CDR2 SVGAGI. Trimming stripped 8 bases from V and 4 bases from J, with 11 bases between. CDR3 region: CASGVWGETQYF. The DNA for the CDR3 is TGTGCCAGCGGGGTTTGGGGAGAGACCCAGTACTTC.

This clonotype was seen many times. The chain is built from TRBV7-9 and TRBJ2-1; D assignment may be TRBD1 or TRBD2 (5 bases each). Per germline, CDR1 SEHNR and CDR2 FQNEAQ (reference sequence). This CDR3 comprises 15 residues. V lost 5 bases, J lost 7 bases, and 18 bases lay in between. CDR3 in DNA: TGTGCCAGCAGCCTGGATGGGGGATTAGTTAATGAGCAGTTCTTC. As protein: CASSLDGGLVNEQFF.

The chain links TRBV29-1 to TRBJ1-1; a weak D match, TRBD1 (5 bases). The CDR3 totals 10 residues. Germline-derived CDR1 and CDR2 are SQVTM and ANQGSEA. V lost 6 bases to trimming and J lost 9 bases, with 11 bases between them. For the CDR3, the DNA is TGCAGCGTGGTAGACAGACAAGCTTTCTTT. This codes for CSVVDRQAFF.

In this sample, this clonotype turned up a few times. The chain joins TRBV20-1 to TRBJ2-1; D gene ambiguous. V was clipped by 0 bases and J by 1 base, with 13 bases between them. This CDR3 comprises 16 residues. Per the germline V gene, CDR1 is DFQATT and CDR2 is SNEGSKA (reference sequence). Here the CDR3 reads CSARESGRSSYNEQFF. CDR3 nucleotide sequence: TGCAGTGCTAGAGAATCGGGCAGGAGTTCCTACAATGAGCAGTTCTTC.

Many counts were recorded for this clonotype. The rearrangement uses TRBV28 and TRBJ2-7; 9 bases are a match to TRBD1. The germline V gene has CDR1 MDHEN and CDR2 SYDVKM. The CDR3 has 15 residues. V lost 6 bases and J lost 6; bases outside the gene matches: 12. As DNA, the CDR3 is TGTGCCAGCAGCCTCGACAGGGGGGACAGCGGCGAGCAGTACTTC. Amino acids: CASSLDRGDSGEQYF.

This clonotype has just a few counts. The V call is TRBV11-3, the J call TRBJ2-5, with 9 bases matching TRBD1. The junction had 11 bases not matched to a gene; V was cut back by 5 bases and J by 4 bases. Germline lookup yields CDR1 SGHNT and CDR2 YENEEA. The CDR3 contains 16 residues. CDR3 residues: CASSPPGQGSGETQYF. The CDR3 nucleotides read TGTGCCAGCAGCCCTCCGGGACAGGGTTCAGGAGAGACCCAGTACTTC. The full variable domain, completed using reference TRBV11-3 and TRBJ2-5, is EAGVVQSPRYKIIEKKQPVAFWCNPISGHNTLYWYLQNLGQGPELLIRYENEEAVDDSQLPKDRFSAERLKGVDSTLKIQPAELGDSAVYLCASSPPGQGSGETQYFGPGTRLLVL.

This clonotype showed up just a few times. The V and J genes are TRBV4-3 and TRBJ2-7; a possible D gene is TRBD1 (6 bases). The ends were cut back, 0 bases at V and 1 base at J, with 19 bases in the middle. This CDR3 region has 18 residues. Germline lookup yields CDR1 LGHNA and CDR2 YSLEER. For the CDR3, the DNA is TGCGCCAGCAGCCAAGAGCTCGTCACAGGGTTGTCATCCTACGAGCAGTACTTC. Its protein is CASSQELVTGLSSYEQYF.

The chain uses TRBV20-1 and TRBJ1-6, with D possibly matching TRBD1 (5 bases). Trimming removed 1 base from V and 5 bases from J, with 15 bases in between. The germline gives CDR1 DFQATT, CDR2 SNEGSKA (reference sequence). The CDR3 consists of 16 residues. The CDR3 sequence is CSARGSGTDNNSPLHF. DNA for the CDR3: TGCAGTGCTAGAGGATCCGGGACGGACAATAATTCACCCCTCCACTTT.